The sequence of this T cell receptor beta chain was determined in a study of T cells after yellow fever vaccination. Whole-study results and caveats: Detected again after the booster were most primary-vaccination clones, at nearly 97% CD4 and about 90% CD8. The secondary response was weaker, and its peak arrived faster, on day 5 versus 15. Abundant bulk-derived clonotypes could contaminate FACS-sorted repertoires.

There are 12 residues in the CDR3. The V end was cut by 5 bases, the J end by 6 bases, with 13 bases between. Germline V lookup: CDR1 DFQATT, CDR2 SNEGSKA (reference sequence). This clonotype was seen more than once but under ten times. Its antigen is still unknown. For TCR, cDNA came from 5'RACE template switching, which added a universal primer site and UMIs. Using its own MiXCR run on the 5' RACE reads, TCRdb lists one record per CDR3 protein. This table holds 450,000 to 650,000 distinct CDR3 sequences, roughly 14% found once. The chain is built from TRBV20-1 and TRBJ1-1; D might be TRBD1 (5 bases). The receptor's source is a man in his thirties or forties who received the YFV17D yellow fever vaccine. Sequenced here: PBMCs, sampled on the day of the yellow fever booster vaccination. The CDR3 reads CSAGRGDSEAFF. The CDR3 DNA is TGCAGTGCTGGAAGGGGTGACTCTGAAGCTTTCTTT.